These 2 T cell receptor beta chains were sequenced from one sample in a study of T-cell memory formation after mild COVID-19. TCRdb re-analysed the 5' RACE reads in MiXCR, keeping a single row per CDR3 protein. The sample holds 450,000 to 700,000 distinct CDR3 sequences; about a sixth are singletons and the top ten take around 13%. Sequenced input: PBMCs or a T cell subset sorted from them (not recorded which). The receptors here all came from an adult woman who had mild COVID-19 (a few samples of this study predate the infection). Cell type and time point are not known.

This clonotype was seen more than once but under ten times. This chain uses TRBV4-3 with TRBJ2-1; 12 nucleotides line up with TRBD2. Germline trimming cut 1 base from V and 8 bases from J; bases unmatched to any gene: 6. The CDR3 extends over 16 amino acids. Per germline, CDR1 LGHNA and CDR2 YSLEER. The CDR3 nucleotides read TGCGCCAGCAGCCAAGTACTAGCGGGAGGCTCGGATGAGCAGTTCTTC. Protein: CASSQVLAGGSDEQFF.

This clonotype has more than one count but fewer than ten. V usage is TRBV20-1 and J usage is TRBJ2-7; no definite D call. The V end lost 5 bases, the J end lost 1 base, and 9 bases lay between the germline ends. The CDR3 runs 12 residues. Germline V gives CDR1 DFQATT, CDR2 SNEGSKA (reference sequence). CDR3 nucleotide sequence: TGCAGTGCTCCCACGGTTTCCTACGAGCAGTACTTC. Protein sequence: CSAPTVSYEQYF.